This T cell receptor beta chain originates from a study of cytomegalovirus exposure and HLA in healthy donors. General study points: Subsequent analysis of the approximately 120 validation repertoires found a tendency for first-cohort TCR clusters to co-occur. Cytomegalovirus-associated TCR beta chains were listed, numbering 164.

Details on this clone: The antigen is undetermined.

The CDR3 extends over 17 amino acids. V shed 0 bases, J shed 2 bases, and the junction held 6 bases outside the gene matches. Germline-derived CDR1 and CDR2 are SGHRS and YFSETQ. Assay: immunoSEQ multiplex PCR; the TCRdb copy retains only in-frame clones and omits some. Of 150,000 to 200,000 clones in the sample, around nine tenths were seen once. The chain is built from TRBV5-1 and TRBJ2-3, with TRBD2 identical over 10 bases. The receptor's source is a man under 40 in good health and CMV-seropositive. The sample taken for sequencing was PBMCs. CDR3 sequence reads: CASSLEGTSVSTDTQYF. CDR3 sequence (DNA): TGCGCCAGCAGCTTGGAGGGGACTAGCGTATCCACAGATACGCAGTATTTT.